These T cell receptor beta chains were read from a single sample in a study of neurological immune-mediated disorders. In TCRdb, the 5' RACE reads were re-called with MiXCR into one record per CDR3 protein. The sample shows about 49,000 distinct CDR3 sequences, about a tenth of them seen only once. The sequencing input was PBMCs. The origin of the receptors is a woman aged 40 to 49 in good health. The conserved cysteine and the conserved F or W are not part of the CDR3 here. A D gene is named only where the DNA matches it firmly. Clone size, where shown, is once, few, many, or a class for clones that have expanded.

CDR3 length,J gene,clone size,V gene,D gene,CDR3 protein
11,TRBJ1-2,many,TRBV10-3,TRBD1,AISYDRGDGYT
15,TRBJ2-6,many,TRBV27,NA,ASSSGVRVSGANVLT
11,TRBJ1-2,many,TRBV7-2,NA,ASSGGAAYGYT
11,TRBJ2-5,many,TRBV4-3,NA,ASSQGLEETQY
12,TRBJ1-2,many,TRBV2,NA,ASTLAGTDYGYT
16,TRBJ2-3,few,TRBV4-1,TRBD2,ASSQGSGGTPSTDTQY
13,TRBJ1-2,many,TRBV7-2,TRBD1,ASSLEAQGAASYT
10,TRBJ1-2,many,TRBV7-2,NA,ASSLSPRSYT
15,TRBJ1-2,many,TRBV6-2/TRBV6-3,NA,ASSYSSAGERFYGYT
12,TRBJ1-1,many,TRBV2,NA,ASTSRGLGTEAF
14,TRBJ2-1,many,TRBV9,TRBD2,ASSVEMGGRASEQF
12,TRBJ1-3,NA,TRBV6-6,NA,ASSQINSGNTIY
9,TRBJ2-7,many,TRBV5-6,NA,ASSSSYEQY
12,TRBJ2-5,many,TRBV7-2,NA,ASSPRLGLETQY
12,TRBJ2-1,many,TRBV12-3/TRBV12-4,TRBD2,ASSFEWGGNEQF
12,TRBJ2-7,many,TRBV5-1,TRBD1,ASSLRTGGNEQY
9,TRBJ2-7,many,TRBV20-1,TRBD1,SVNTGVEQY
12,TRBJ2-7,many,TRBV5-5,NA,ASSLGQVIYEQY
12,TRBJ2-1,many,TRBV20-1,TRBD2,SAGLAGGFNEQF
11,TRBJ1-4,many,TRBV7-2,NA,ASSGGNNEKLF
12,TRBJ2-1,many,TRBV20-1,NA,SARMSYSYNEQF
12,TRBJ1-1,few,TRBV2,NA,ASEEGDMNTEAF
14,TRBJ2-1,many,TRBV5-1,TRBD2,ASSLEGTSGNNEQF
13,TRBJ1-1,many,TRBV20-1,NA,SAPRGFLGNTEAF
11,TRBJ2-5,many,TRBV29-1,NA,SVEGRGRETQY
14,TRBJ2-7,few,TRBV10-3,TRBD2,AISDPGLAGSYEQY
11,TRBJ1-2,many,TRBV5-8,NA,ASSLDRNYGYT
12,TRBJ2-7,few,TRBV5-1,NA,ASSLQTTGYEQY
13,TRBJ2-5,many,TRBV6-2/TRBV6-3,NA,ASSYPQGGQETQY
10,TRBJ2-1,few,TRBV29-1,TRBD2,SVGGSGGEQF
14,TRBJ1-1,many,TRBV5-6,NA,ASSLTAAGPNTEAF
13,TRBJ1-1,many,TRBV7-9,NA,ASSPRYFLNTEAF
15,TRBJ2-3,many,TRBV6-2/TRBV6-3,TRBD2,ASSRSRASGTTDTQY
15,TRBJ2-1,NA,TRBV7-8,NA,VSSLASGEAPHNEQF
14,TRBJ1-5,many,TRBV5-8,NA,ASSADRGRLNQPQH
10,TRBJ2-5,NA,TRBV3-1,NA,TSRLGKETQY
15,TRBJ2-5,many,TRBV20-1,NA,SASLVGVGLPQETQY
11,TRBJ2-7,many,TRBV15,TRBD1,ATSLGTGGEQY
11,TRBJ1-2,many,TRBV27,NA,ASSSRTNYGYT
15,TRBJ2-7,many,TRBV5-1,TRBD1,ASSLAADRASSYEQY
12,TRBJ1-2,many,TRBV6-5,NA,ASRASVGNYGYT
11,TRBJ1-1,many,TRBV27,TRBD1,ASQDRVGTEAF
13,TRBJ2-1,many,TRBV5-1,TRBD2,ASSEMTSGRAEQF
12,TRBJ2-3,many,TRBV29-1,TRBD2,SVERTSGRDTQY
10,TRBJ1-2,few,TRBV2,NA,ASSGYGYGYT
10,TRBJ2-7,many,TRBV29-1,NA,SVGGRATSQY
12,TRBJ1-1,once,TRBV6-1,NA,ASSDTGMNTEAF
12,TRBJ2-1,many,TRBV5-1,TRBD1,ASSLLTGGNEQF
10,TRBJ1-1,many,TRBV15,NA,ATSYGNTEAF
15,TRBJ2-6,many,TRBV3-1,TRBD1,ASSQAGGYSGANVLT
14,TRBJ2-2,many,TRBV5-5,NA,ASSFGSVGVTGELF
13,TRBJ1-6,many,TRBV2,NA,ASSAYRDRNSPLH
11,TRBJ1-1,many,TRBV5-5,TRBD1,ASSRQGITEAF
13,TRBJ2-1,many,TRBV3-1,NA,ASSHWRERDNEQF
11,TRBJ1-5,many,TRBV20-1,NA,SASRPGNQPQH
12,TRBJ2-3,many,TRBV5-1,NA,ASSLGHPTDTQY
13,TRBJ2-1,many,TRBV5-1,TRBD2,ASSLSGRALDEQF
15,TRBJ2-4,many,TRBV20-1,NA,SARDERYWGHKNIQY
9,TRBJ1-2,NA,TRBV24-1,NA,VTSEGFSYT